This T cell receptor beta chain was sequenced for a study of T cells after yellow fever vaccination. The CDR3 contains 15 residues. V gave up 2 bases and J gave up 4 bases; unmatched junction bases: 5. The germline V gene has CDR1 DFQATT and CDR2 SNEGSKA (reference sequence). TCRdb analysed the 5' RACE reads with MiXCR anew, one entry per CDR3 protein. Among hundreds of thousands of distinct CDR3 sequences, approximately 12% were seen once, and the ten largest hold over 13%. This clonotype was seen a few times. Sequenced here: PBMCs, sampled on the day of the yellow fever booster vaccination. The V call is TRBV20-1, the J call TRBJ2-2; 9 positions agree with TRBD2. The clonotype originates from a man aged 25 to 40 who received the YFV17D yellow fever vaccine. CDR3 sequence reads: CSARIAGVATGELFF. As DNA, the CDR3 is TGCAGTGCTAGAATAGCGGGAGTTGCCACCGGGGAGCTGTTTTTT.